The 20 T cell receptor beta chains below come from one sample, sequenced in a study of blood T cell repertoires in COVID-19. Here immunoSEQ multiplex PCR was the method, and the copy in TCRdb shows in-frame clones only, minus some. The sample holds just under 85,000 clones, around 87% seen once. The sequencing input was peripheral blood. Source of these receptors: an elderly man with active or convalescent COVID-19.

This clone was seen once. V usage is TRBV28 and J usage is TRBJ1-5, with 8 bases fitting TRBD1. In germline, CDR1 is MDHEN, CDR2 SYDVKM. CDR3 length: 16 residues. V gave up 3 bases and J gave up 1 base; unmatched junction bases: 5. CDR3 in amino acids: CASSFRRTGSNQPQHF. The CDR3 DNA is TGTGCCAGCAGTTTTCGTAGGACAGGGAGCAATCAGCCCCAGCATTTT.

This CDR3 reads CASSLTGGLVNEQFF. CDR3 bases: TGTGCCAGCAGCTTAACGGGGGGGCTCGTGAATGAGCAGTTCTTC. The V and J genes are TRBV11-2 and TRBJ2-1; 8 nucleotides line up with TRBD2. The V gene's germline CDR1 is SGHAT and CDR2 FQNNGV. V lost 2 bases and J lost 7; bases outside the gene matches: 7. The CDR3 spans 15 residues.

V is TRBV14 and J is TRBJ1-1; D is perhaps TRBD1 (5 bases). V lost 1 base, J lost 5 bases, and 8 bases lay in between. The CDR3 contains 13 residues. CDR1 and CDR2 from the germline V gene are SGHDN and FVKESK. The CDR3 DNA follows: TGTGCCAGCAGCCAAGCGCGGGGGACTGAAGCTTTCTTT. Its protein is CASSQARGTEAFF.

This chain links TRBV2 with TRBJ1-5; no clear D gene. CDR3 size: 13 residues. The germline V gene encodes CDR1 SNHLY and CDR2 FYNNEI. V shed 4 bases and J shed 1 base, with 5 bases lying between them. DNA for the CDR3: TGTGCCAGCAGTGTTCAGAGCAATCAGCCCCAGCATTTT. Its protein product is CASSVQSNQPQHF.

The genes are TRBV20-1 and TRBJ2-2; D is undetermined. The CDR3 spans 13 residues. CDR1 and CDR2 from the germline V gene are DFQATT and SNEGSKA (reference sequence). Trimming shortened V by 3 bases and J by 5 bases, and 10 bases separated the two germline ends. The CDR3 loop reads CSASFELTGELFF. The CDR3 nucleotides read TGCAGTGCTAGTTTCGAGCTTACCGGGGAGCTGTTTTTT.

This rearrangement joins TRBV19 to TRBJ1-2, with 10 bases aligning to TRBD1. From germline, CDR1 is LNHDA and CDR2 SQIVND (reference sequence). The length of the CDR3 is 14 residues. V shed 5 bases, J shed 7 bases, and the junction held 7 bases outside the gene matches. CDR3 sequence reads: CASSRTGGSAGYTF. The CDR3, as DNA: TGTGCCAGTAGTCGGACAGGGGGATCGGCTGGCTACACCTTC.

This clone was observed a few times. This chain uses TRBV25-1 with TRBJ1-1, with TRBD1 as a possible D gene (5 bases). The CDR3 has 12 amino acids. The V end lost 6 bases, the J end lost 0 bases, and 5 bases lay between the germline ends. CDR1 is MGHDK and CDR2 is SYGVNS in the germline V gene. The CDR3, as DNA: TGTGCCAGCAGAGGGGTGAACACTGAAGCTTTCTTT. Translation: CASRGVNTEAFF.

The CDR3 region has the DNA TGCGCCAGCCAGCAGACAGACCAAGAGACCCAGTACTTC. Its protein product is CASQQTDQETQYF. The gene calls are TRBV10-1 and TRBJ2-5; D is possibly TRBD1 (5 bases). This CDR3 has 13 amino acids. Germline values: CDR1 WNHNN, CDR2 SYGVQD (reference sequence). With 8 bases removed from V and 0 bases from J, the gap between germline ends came to 10 bases.

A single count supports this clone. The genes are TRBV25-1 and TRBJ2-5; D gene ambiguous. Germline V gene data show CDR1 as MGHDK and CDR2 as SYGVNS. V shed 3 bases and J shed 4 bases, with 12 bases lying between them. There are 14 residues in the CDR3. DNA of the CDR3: TGTGCCAGCAGTGATCCCAGACTGAGAGAGACCCAGTACTTC. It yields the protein CASSDPRLRETQYF.

CDR3 loop: CASGLVGDTQYF. In DNA, the CDR3 is TGTGCTAGTGGTTTGGTCGGTGATACGCAGTATTTT. The chain employs TRBV12-5 and TRBJ2-3; no firm D call. The ends were cut back, 0 bases at V and 6 bases at J, with 4 bases in the middle. The CDR3 is made up of 12 amino acids. Germline CDR1 reads LGHNT; CDR2 reads FRNRAP.

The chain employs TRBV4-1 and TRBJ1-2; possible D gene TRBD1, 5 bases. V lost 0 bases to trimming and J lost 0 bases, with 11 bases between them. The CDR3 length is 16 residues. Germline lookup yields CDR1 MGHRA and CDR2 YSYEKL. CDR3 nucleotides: TGCGCCAGCAGCCAAGATCTCGGCAGGGCTAACTATGGCTACACCTTC. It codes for CASSQDLGRANYGYTF.

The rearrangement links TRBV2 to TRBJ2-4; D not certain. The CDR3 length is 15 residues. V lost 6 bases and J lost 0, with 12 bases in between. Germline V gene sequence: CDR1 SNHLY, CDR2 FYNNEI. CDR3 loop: CASRELFLAKNIQYF. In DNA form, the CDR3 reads TGTGCCAGCAGAGAGTTATTCCTAGCCAAAAACATTCAGTACTTC.

The CDR3: CASSRNSDGVADTQYF. The DNA for the CDR3 is TGTGCCAGCAGCCGTAATAGTGACGGGGTAGCAGATACGCAGTATTTT. V gene TRBV5-5 combines with J gene TRBJ2-3, with D perhaps TRBD2 (5 bases). Germline V lookup: CDR1 SGHKS, CDR2 YYEKEE (reference sequence). The CDR3 has 16 residues. Trimming shortened V by 4 bases and J by 4 bases, and 19 bases separated the two germline ends.

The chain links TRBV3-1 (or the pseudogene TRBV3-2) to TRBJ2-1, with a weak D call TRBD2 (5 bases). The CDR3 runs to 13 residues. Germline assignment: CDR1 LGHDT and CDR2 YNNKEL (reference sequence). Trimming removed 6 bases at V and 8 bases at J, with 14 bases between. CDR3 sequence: CASSFPTGYEQFF. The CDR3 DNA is TGTGCCAGCAGTTTTCCTACGGGGTATGAGCAGTTCTTC.

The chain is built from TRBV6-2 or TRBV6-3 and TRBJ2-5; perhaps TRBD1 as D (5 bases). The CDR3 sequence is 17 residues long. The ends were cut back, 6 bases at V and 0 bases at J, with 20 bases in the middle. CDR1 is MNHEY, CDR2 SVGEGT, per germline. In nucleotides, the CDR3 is TGTGCCAGCAGCAACTCAAGGGGATTGAGGTACCAAGAGACCCAGTACTTC. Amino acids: CASSNSRGLRYQETQYF.

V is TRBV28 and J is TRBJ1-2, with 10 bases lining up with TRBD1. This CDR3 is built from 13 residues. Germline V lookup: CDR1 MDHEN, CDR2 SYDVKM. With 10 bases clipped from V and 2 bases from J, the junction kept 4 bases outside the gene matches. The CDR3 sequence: CATRTGGNYGYTF. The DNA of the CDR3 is TGTGCCACCCGGACAGGGGGAAACTATGGCTACACCTTC.

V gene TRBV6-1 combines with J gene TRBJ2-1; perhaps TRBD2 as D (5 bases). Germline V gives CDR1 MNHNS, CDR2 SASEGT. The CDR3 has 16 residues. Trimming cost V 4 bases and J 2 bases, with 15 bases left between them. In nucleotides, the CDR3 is TGTGCCAGCAGTGGCACGGGAATCAGTCCCTACAATGAGCAGTTCTTC. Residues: CASSGTGISPYNEQFF.

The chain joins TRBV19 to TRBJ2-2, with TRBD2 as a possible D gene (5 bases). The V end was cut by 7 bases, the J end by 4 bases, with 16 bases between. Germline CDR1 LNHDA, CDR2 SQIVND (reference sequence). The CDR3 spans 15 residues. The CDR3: CASTPNGVSTGELFF. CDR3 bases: TGTGCCAGTACCCCGAACGGGGTTAGCACCGGGGAGCTGTTTTTT. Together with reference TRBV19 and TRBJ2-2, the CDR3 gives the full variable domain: DGGITQSPKYLFRKEGQNVTLSCEQNLNHDAMYWYRQDPGQGLRLIYYSQIVNDFQKGDIAEGYSVSREKKESFPLTVTSAQKNPTAFYLCASTPNGVSTGELFFGEGSRLTVL.

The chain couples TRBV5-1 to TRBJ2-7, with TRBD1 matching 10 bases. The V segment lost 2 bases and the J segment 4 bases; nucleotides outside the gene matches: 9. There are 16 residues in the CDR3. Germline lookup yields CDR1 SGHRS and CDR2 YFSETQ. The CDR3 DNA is TGCGCCAGCAGCTTCCGACCGGGACAGGGGATTTACGAGCAGTACGTC. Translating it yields CASSFRPGQGIYEQYV.

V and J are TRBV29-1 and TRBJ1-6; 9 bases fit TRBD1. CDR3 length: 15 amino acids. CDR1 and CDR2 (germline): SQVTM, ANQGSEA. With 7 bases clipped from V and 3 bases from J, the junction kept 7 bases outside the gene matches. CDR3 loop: CSARTGEGYNSPLHF. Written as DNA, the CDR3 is TGCAGCGCCCGGACAGGGGAGGGCTATAATTCACCCCTCCACTTT. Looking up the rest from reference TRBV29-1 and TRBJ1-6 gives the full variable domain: SAVISQKPSRDICQRGTSLTIQCQVDSQVTMMFWYRQQPGQSLTLIATANQGSEATYESGFVIDKFPISRPNLTFSTLTVSNMSPEDSSIYLCSARTGEGYNSPLHFGNGTRLTVT.